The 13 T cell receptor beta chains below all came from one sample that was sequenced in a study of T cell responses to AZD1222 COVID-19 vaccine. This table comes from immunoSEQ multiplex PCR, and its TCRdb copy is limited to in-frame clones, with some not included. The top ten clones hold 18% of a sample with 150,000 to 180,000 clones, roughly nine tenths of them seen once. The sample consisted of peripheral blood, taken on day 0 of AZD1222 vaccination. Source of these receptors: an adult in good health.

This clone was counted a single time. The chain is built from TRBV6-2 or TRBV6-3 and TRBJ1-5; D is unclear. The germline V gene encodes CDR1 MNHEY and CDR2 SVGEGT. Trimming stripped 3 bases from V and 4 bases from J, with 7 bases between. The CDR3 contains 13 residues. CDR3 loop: CASSYVQNQPQHF. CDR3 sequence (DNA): TGTGCCAGCAGTTATGTCCAGAATCAGCCCCAGCATTTT.

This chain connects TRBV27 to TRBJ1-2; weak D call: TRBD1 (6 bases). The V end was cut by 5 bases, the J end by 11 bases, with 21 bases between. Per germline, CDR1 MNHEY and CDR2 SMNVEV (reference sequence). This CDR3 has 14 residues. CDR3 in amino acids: CASSRVPAGDRYTF. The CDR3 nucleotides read TGTGCCAGCAGTCGCGTCCCGGCAGGGGATCGATACACCTTC.

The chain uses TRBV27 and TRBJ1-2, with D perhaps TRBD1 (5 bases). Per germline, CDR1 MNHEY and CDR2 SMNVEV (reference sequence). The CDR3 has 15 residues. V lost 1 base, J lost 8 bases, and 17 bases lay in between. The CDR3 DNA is TGTGCCAGCAGTTTATTTCGACAGCCACGGGGGGGCTACACCTTC. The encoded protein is CASSLFRQPRGGYTF.

The CDR3 sequence: CASSVEPGTTDTQYF. Here the CDR3 DNA reads TGTGCCAGCAGCGTAGAACCGGGGACCACAGATACGCAGTATTTT. The chain links TRBV9 to TRBJ2-3; D is possibly TRBD1 or TRBD2 (5 bases each). Germline values: CDR1 SGDLS, CDR2 YYNGEE. There are 15 residues in the CDR3. V was shortened by 0 bases and J by 2 bases, with 10 bases between the two germline ends.

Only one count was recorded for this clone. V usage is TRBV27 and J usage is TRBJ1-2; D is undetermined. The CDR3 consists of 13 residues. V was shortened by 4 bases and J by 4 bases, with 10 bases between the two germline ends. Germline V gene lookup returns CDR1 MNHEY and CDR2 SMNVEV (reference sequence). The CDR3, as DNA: TGTGCCAGCAGTTCACGTACCTCCTATGGCTACACCTTC. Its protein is CASSSRTSYGYTF.

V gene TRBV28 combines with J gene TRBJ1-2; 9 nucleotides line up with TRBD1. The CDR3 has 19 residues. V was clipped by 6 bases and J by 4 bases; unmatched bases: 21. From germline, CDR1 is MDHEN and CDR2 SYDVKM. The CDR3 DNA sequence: TGTGCCAGCAGAGTAAATCCAGCCTGGGACAGGGACTGGACCTATGGCTACACCTTC. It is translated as CASRVNPAWDRDWTYGYTF.

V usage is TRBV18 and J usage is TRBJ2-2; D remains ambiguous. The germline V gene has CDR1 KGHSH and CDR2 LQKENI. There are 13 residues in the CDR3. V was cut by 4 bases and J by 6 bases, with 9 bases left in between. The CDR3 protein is CASSRTAPGELFF. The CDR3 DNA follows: TGTGCCAGCTCACGAACAGCCCCCGGGGAGCTGTTTTTT.

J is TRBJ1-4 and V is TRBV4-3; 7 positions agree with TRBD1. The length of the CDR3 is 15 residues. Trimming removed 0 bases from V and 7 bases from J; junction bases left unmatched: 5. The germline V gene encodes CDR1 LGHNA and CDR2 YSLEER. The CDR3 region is CASSQDRTGGEKLFF. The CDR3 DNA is TGCGCCAGCAGCCAAGATCGGACAGGCGGTGAAAAACTGTTTTTT.

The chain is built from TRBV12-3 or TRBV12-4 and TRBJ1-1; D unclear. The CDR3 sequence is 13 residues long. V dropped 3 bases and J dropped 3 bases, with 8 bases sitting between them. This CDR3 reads CASSFEPDTEAFF. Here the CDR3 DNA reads TGTGCCAGCAGTTTTGAACCTGACACTGAAGCTTTCTTT.

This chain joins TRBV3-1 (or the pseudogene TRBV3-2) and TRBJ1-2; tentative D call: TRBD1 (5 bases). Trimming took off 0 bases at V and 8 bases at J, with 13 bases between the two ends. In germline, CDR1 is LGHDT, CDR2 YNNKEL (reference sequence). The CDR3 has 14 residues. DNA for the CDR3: TGTGCCAGCAGCCAAGAGGGTCCAGGGCGCGGCTACACCTTC. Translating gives CASSQEGPGRGYTF.

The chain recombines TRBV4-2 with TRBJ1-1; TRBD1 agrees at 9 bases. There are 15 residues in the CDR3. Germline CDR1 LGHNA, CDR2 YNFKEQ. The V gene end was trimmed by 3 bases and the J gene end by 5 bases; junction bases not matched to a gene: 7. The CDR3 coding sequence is TGTGCCAGCAGCCAGTCGGGACAGGGAGGAACTGAAGCTTTCTTT. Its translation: CASSQSGQGGTEAFF.

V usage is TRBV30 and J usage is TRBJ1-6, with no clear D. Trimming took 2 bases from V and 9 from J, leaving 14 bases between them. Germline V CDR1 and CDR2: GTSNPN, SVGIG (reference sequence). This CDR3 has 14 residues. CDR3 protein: CAWSIALRASPLHF. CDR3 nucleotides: TGTGCCTGGAGTATAGCCCTACGAGCTTCACCCCTCCACTTT.

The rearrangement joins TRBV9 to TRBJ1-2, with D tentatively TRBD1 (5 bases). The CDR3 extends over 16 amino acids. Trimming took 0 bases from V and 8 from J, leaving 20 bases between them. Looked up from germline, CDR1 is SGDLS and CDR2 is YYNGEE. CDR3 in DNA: TGTGCCAGCAGCGTAGAGGGGTGGGCCTCGCTAGGAGGCTACACCTTC. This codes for CASSVEGWASLGGYTF. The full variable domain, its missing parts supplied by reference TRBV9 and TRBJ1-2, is DSGVTQTPKHLITATGQRVTLRCSPRSGDLSVYWYQQSLDQGLQFLIQYYNGEERAKGNILERFSAQQFPDLHSELNLSSLELGDSALYFCASSVEGWASLGGYTFGSGTRLTVV.